Only one count was recorded for the clone carrying this T cell receptor beta chain. The PCR employed 60 Vbeta primers together with 13 Jbeta primers. Profiling relied on immunoSEQ multiplex PCR, and the TCRdb table lists in-frame clones only, not all of them. Here the sample spans around 190,000 clones, less than 90% being singletons. The CDR3 has 13 residues. V shed 8 bases and J 2 bases; nucleotides not matched to a gene: 3. The germline V gene encodes CDR1 MNHEY and CDR2 SMNVEV (reference sequence). This entry is derived from a study of cytomegalovirus exposure and HLA in healthy donors. The receptor comes from a woman aged 25 to 39 in good health and CMV-seronegative. The chain employs TRBV27 and TRBJ2-7; 10 bases fit TRBD2. Sequencing was done on a sample of PBMCs. CDR3 coding DNA: TGTGCCAGCGGGACTAGCGAGACCTACGAGCAGTACTTC. Translated: CASGTSETYEQYF.